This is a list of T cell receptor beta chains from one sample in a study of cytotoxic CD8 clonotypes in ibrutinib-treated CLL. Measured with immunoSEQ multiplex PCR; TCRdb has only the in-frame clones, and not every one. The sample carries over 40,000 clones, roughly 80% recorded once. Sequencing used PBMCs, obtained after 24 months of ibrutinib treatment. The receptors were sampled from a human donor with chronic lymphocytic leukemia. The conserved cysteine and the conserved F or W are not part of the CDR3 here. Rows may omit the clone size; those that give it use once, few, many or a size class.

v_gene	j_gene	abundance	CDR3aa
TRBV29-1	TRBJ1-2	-	SVGTGPNYGYT
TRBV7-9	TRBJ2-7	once	ASSLGTGGHEQY
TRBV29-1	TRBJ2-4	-	SAGGLAKNIQY
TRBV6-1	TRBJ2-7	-	ASSQGDFPPYEQY
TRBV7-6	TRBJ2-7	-	ASSLGTQGSPTGEQY
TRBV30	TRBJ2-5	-	AWTRGTETQY
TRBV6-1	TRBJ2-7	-	ASSEFGQGRWEQY
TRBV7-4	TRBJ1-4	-	ASSSLVPTNEKLF
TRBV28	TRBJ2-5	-	ASSEETQY
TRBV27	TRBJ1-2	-	ASRPLGREALGGYT
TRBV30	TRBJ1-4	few	AWNEGQPNEKLF
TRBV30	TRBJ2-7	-	AWTGGRDEQY
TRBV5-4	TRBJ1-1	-	ASSLSDTEAF
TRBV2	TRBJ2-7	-	ASSEGGQRIYEQY
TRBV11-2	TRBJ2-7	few	ASRPTSGSYEQY
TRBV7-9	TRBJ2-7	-	ASIPSGGSSYEQY
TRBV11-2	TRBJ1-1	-	ASSFQGNTEAF
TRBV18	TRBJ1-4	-	ASSPDEGLGTNEKLF
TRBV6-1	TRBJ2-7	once	ASSEGWAEQY
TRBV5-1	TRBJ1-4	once	ASSLEQGSEKLF
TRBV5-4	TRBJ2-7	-	ASSPGRTSDSYEQY
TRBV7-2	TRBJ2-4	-	ASSLGSGAKNIQY
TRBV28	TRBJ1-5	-	ASSSRGQNSNQPQH
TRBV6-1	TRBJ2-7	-	ASREGHLSSYEQY
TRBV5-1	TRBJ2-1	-	ASSLGSNNEQF
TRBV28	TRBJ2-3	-	ASSSEGRRWGDTQY
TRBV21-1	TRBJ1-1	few	ASSGPGQAILFCTEAF
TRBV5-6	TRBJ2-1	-	ASSSRDRVDNEQF
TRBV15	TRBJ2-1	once	ATSRGENEQF
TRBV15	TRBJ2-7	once	ATSRDLSYEQY
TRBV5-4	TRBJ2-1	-	ASSLSTGAI
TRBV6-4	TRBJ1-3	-	ASSEDGQGGNTIY
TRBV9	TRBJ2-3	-	ASSVGVSGTDTQY
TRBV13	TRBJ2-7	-	ASSPPGLAGGGYEQY
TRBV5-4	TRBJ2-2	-	ASSLGAGVGTGELF
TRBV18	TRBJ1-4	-	ASSRTDPNEKLF
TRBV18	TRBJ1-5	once	ASSPLYRDRNQPQH
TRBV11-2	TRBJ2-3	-	ASSFTSGSTDTQY
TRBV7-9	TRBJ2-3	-	ASSPLRQATDTQY
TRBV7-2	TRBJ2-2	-	ASSLVTDSTGELF
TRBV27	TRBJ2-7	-	ASSLSGSYEQY
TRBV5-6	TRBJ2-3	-	ASSLRLAGGPTDTQY
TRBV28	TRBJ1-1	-	ASRPDRGSNTEAF
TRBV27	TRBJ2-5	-	ASSSIQGLVGETQY
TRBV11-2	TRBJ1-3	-	ASRPQGAAGNTIY
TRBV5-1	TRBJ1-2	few	ASSLGTVDYGYT